The clone carrying this T cell receptor (beta chain) turned up a few times. Its antigen is undetermined. The CDR3 covers 14 residues. V was clipped by 4 bases and J by 5 bases; unmatched bases: 8. The germline V gene has CDR1 SGHRS and CDR2 YFSETQ. This entry belongs to a study of T-cell memory formation after mild COVID-19. Study-level points and caveats: Clones that contracted from day 15 to 85 had balanced CD4/CD8; later expanders were CD4+ biased. There were some responding clones in pre-infection memory, which suggested that cross-reactive memory had joined.

5'RACE primed at constant segments yielded TCR alpha and TCR beta cDNA libraries bearing sample barcodes and UMIs. TCRdb ran MiXCR on the 5' RACE reads and lists one entry per CDR3 protein. The table includes roughly 190,000 distinct CDR3 sequences, around 30% detected once. What was sequenced was PBMCs or a T cell subset sorted from them (not recorded which). The receptor comes from an adult woman who had mild COVID-19 (a few samples of this study predate the infection). Cell type and time point are not known. This chain uses TRBV5-1 with TRBJ1-2; the match to TRBD1 covers 7 bases. The CDR3 region is CASSPRDSGYGYTF. The CDR3 DNA is TGCGCCAGCAGCCCGCGGGACAGCGGTTATGGCTACACCTTC.